Each of the 27 T cell receptor beta chains below was sequenced from the same sample in a study of blood T cell repertoires in COVID-19. Here immunoSEQ multiplex PCR was the method, and the copy in TCRdb shows in-frame clones only, minus some. The sample yields about 90,000 clones, around 87% seen once. Sequencing was performed on peripheral blood. The origin of the receptors is a human donor in a cohort sampled during active COVID-19.

This clone was observed a handful of times. The chain employs TRBV30 and TRBJ1-5; unclear D gene. The CDR3 runs to 14 residues. The V end was cut by 0 bases, the J end by 4 bases, with 10 bases between. Germline CDR1 reads GTSNPN; CDR2 reads SVGIG (reference sequence). The DNA for the CDR3 is TGTGCCTGGAGTGTACACAGACAAAATCAGCCCCAGCATTTT. It specifies CAWSVHRQNQPQHF.

This chain connects TRBV6-5 to TRBJ1-4; possibly TRBD1 for D (5 bases). The CDR3 extends over 12 amino acids. Germline V gene data show CDR1 as MNHEY and CDR2 as SVGAGI. V was shortened by 11 bases and J by 5 bases, with 12 bases between the two germline ends. Here the CDR3 DNA reads TGTGCCTCGCGGGGGGAGAATGAAAAACTGTTTTTT. It is translated as CASRGENEKLFF.

A few counts support this clone. The chain has TRBV2 and TRBJ2-7; tentative D call: TRBD1 (5 bases). The CDR3 is 12 amino acids. V was clipped by 5 bases and J by 2 bases, with 7 bases between them. Germline CDR1 reads SNHLY; CDR2 reads FYNNEI. The CDR3: CASSLGAYEQYF. CDR3 bases: TGTGCCAGCAGTCTAGGGGCCTACGAGCAGTACTTC.

This chain joins TRBV7-9 and TRBJ1-4, with D possibly matching TRBD1 (5 bases). The length of the CDR3 is 15 residues. V was trimmed by 2 bases and J by 8 bases, leaving 15 bases between them. The germline V gene has CDR1 SEHNR and CDR2 FQNEAQ (reference sequence). CDR3 residues: CASSLSTGLGEKLFF. The CDR3 DNA reads TGTGCCAGCAGCTTATCCACAGGCCTAGGGGAAAAACTGTTTTTT.

There are a few counts of this clone. The V gene is TRBV18, the J gene TRBJ2-7, with TRBD2 identical over 7 bases. Germline lookup yields CDR1 KGHSH and CDR2 LQKENI. V trimming: 2 bases; J trimming: 0 bases; junction bases outside the gene matches: 7. The CDR3 extends over 16 amino acids. The CDR3 loop reads CASSPGIGEGSYEQYF. In DNA form, the CDR3 reads TGTGCCAGCTCACCAGGTATCGGGGAGGGCTCCTACGAGCAGTACTTC.

The chain links TRBV7-9 to TRBJ1-5, with unresolved D. V was cut by 5 bases and J by 0 bases, with 14 bases left in between. Germline-derived CDR1 and CDR2 are SEHNR and FQNEAQ (reference sequence). The CDR3 length is 16 residues. The DNA for the CDR3 is TGTGCCAGCAGCCACCCCTACCTTTATAGCAATCAGCCCCAGCATTTT. Translated, it gives CASSHPYLYSNQPQHF.

The rearrangement uses TRBV19 and TRBJ1-5; the match to TRBD1 covers 8 bases. Germline CDR1 and CDR2: LNHDA and SQIVND (reference sequence). The CDR3 sequence is 13 residues long. The junction had 3 bases not matched to a gene; V was cut back by 6 bases and J by 5 bases. As DNA, the CDR3 is TGTGCCAGTAGCGGGACAGGCGATCAGCCCCAGCATTTT. Its translation: CASSGTGDQPQHF.

The rearrangement uses TRBV12-3 or TRBV12-4 and TRBJ1-1; D unresolved. The V end was cut by 4 bases, the J end by 5 bases, with 11 bases between. The CDR3 has 13 residues. CDR3 protein: CASSYHTGTEAFF. DNA for the CDR3: TGTGCCAGCAGTTACCATACGGGAACTGAAGCTTTCTTT.

The chain employs TRBV30 and TRBJ2-3, with 12 bases that match TRBD2. The CDR3 has 18 residues. Germline lookup yields CDR1 GTSNPN and CDR2 SVGIG (reference sequence). V dropped 4 bases and J dropped 6; count of bases not matched to a gene: 17. CDR3 protein: CAWTVRTRLAGVLDTQYF. CDR3 nucleotide sequence: TGTGCCTGGACCGTCAGGACCAGACTAGCGGGGGTCCTCGATACGCAGTATTTT.

The CDR3 nucleotides read TGTGCCAGCAGCCGCAAGACAGACGGAGACACTGAAGCTTTCTTT. Translation gives CASSRKTDGDTEAFF. The rearrangement uses TRBV5-4 and TRBJ1-1; D is possibly TRBD1 (5 bases). CDR1 is SGHNT and CDR2 is YYREEE in the germline V gene (reference sequence). The CDR3 extends over 15 amino acids. V was cut by 4 bases and J by 3 bases, with 16 bases left in between.

The chain links TRBV19 to TRBJ2-3; 7 nucleotides agree with TRBD2. This CDR3 region has 18 residues. Germline V CDR1 and CDR2: LNHDA, SQIVND (reference sequence). The trim removed 5 bases at V and 0 bases at J, leaving 14 bases unmatched. For the CDR3, the DNA is TGTGCCAGTAGTCTCAGGAGGGGCGGGGGAGCTAGCACAGATACGCAGTATTTT. Translated, it gives CASSLRRGGGASTDTQYF.

This rearrangement joins TRBV7-6 to TRBJ1-6, with unresolved D. Per the germline V gene, CDR1 is SGHVS and CDR2 is FNYEAQ. CDR3 length: 15 residues. V lost 4 bases to trimming and J lost 3 bases, with 10 bases between them. The chain's CDR3 is CASSSTSNYNSPLHF. Here the CDR3 DNA reads TGTGCCAGCAGCTCCACTAGCAACTATAATTCACCCCTCCACTTT.

The V call is TRBV6-4, the J call TRBJ2-3; 8 bases are a match to TRBD1. J gave up 6 bases and V 3 bases, and 17 bases lay outside the gene matches. The CDR3 covers 18 residues. Germline V lookup: CDR1 MRHNA, CDR2 SNTAGT. CDR3 sequence: CASSETRRTGPISDTQYF. The CDR3 DNA sequence: TGTGCCAGCAGTGAGACACGCCGGACAGGGCCTATAAGCGATACGCAGTATTTT.

The J gene is TRBJ1-2, the V gene TRBV30, with 7 bases identical to TRBD1. V was pared by 5 bases and J by 4 bases, with 7 bases of the junction left unmatched. The CDR3 has 13 amino acids. CDR1 is GTSNPN and CDR2 is SVGIG in the germline V gene (reference sequence). The CDR3 protein is CAWSRDRPYGYTF. The CDR3 nucleotides are TGTGCCTGGTCCCGGGACAGACCCTATGGCTACACCTTC.

The rearrangement uses TRBV28 and TRBJ2-7; a weak D match, TRBD1 (5 bases). The V and J ends lost 3 bases and 2 bases respectively, with 11 bases between them. Germline V CDR1 and CDR2: MDHEN, SYDVKM. This CDR3 has 14 residues. As DNA, the CDR3 is TGTGCCAGCAGTTTTTCTCAGGGCACCTACGAGCAGTACTTC. This codes for CASSFSQGTYEQYF. Together with reference TRBV28 and TRBJ2-7, the CDR3 gives the full variable domain: DVKVTQSSRYLVKRTGEKVFLECVQDMDHENMFWYRQDPGLGLRLIYFSYDVKMKEKGDIPEGYSVSREKKERFSLILESASTNQTSMYLCASSFSQGTYEQYFGPGTRLTVT.

The chain uses TRBV6-6 and TRBJ2-5; D possibly corresponds to TRBD2 (6 bases). Germline loops: CDR1 MNHNY, CDR2 SVGAGI (reference sequence). CDR3 size: 13 residues. The V gene lost 0 bases and the J gene lost 7 bases, with 9 bases spanning the gap. The CDR3 region has the DNA TGTGCCAGCAGTTACTCCCAGGGAGGGACCCAGTACTTC. This gives the protein CASSYSQGGTQYF.

The rearrangement links TRBV28 to TRBJ2-2; 8 bases are a match to TRBD2. This CDR3 contains 15 residues. The trim removed 5 bases at V and 0 bases at J, leaving 2 bases unmatched. CDR1 is MDHEN, CDR2 SYDVKM, per germline. The CDR3 nucleotides read TGTGCCAGCAGTGGCGGGGGGACGAACACCGGGGAGCTGTTTTTT. This encodes CASSGGGTNTGELFF.

The J gene is TRBJ2-7, the V gene TRBV28; D not resolved. The germline V gene encodes CDR1 MDHEN and CDR2 SYDVKM. The length of the CDR3 is 13 residues. The V gene lost 3 bases and the J gene lost 2 bases, with 8 bases spanning the gap. In nucleotides, the CDR3 is TGTGCCAGCAGTTTCAGTTTTCCCTACGAGCAGTACTTC. Protein product: CASSFSFPYEQYF.

This chain uses TRBV27 with TRBJ1-2, with a possible D match to TRBD1 (5 bases). The CDR3 has 16 residues. Trimming left V 5 bases short and J 6 bases short, with 22 bases between. From germline, CDR1 is MNHEY and CDR2 SMNVEV (reference sequence). This chain's CDR3 is CASSPQTTQGFNGYTF. The CDR3 region has the DNA TGTGCCAGCAGTCCCCAAACAACCCAGGGATTTAATGGCTACACCTTC.

This chain joins TRBV24-1 and TRBJ1-2; 7 bases line up with TRBD1. CDR1 KGHDR and CDR2 SFDVKD come from the germline V gene. The junction had 8 bases not matched to a gene; V was cut back by 2 bases and J by 6 bases. This CDR3 is 15 amino acids long. The CDR3 here is CATSDSTTGIDGYTF. The DNA of the CDR3 is TGTGCCACCAGTGATTCGACGACAGGGATAGATGGCTACACCTTC.

This chain connects TRBV30 to TRBJ2-7, with 8 nucleotides matching TRBD1. This CDR3 is 12 amino acids long. CDR1 and CDR2 (germline): GTSNPN, SVGIG (reference sequence). With 5 bases clipped from V and 7 bases from J, the junction kept 7 bases outside the gene matches. The CDR3 bases are TGTGCCTGGGGAACAGGGGGTGGGGAGCAGTACTTC. The encoded protein is CAWGTGGGEQYF.

The chain uses TRBV28 and TRBJ1-1; the D gene is possibly TRBD1 (6 bases). Per germline, CDR1 MDHEN and CDR2 SYDVKM. Trimming stripped 5 bases from V and 0 bases from J, with 13 bases between. The CDR3 has 15 amino acids. In DNA form, the CDR3 reads TGTGCCAGCAGTGGGGGAGACAGGCTGAACACTGAAGCTTTCTTT. Encoded protein: CASSGGDRLNTEAFF.

The V and J genes are TRBV30 and TRBJ1-2; TRBD1 matches 7 bases. The J segment lost 5 bases and the V segment lost 8 bases, leaving 11 bases of the junction unmatched. Germline assignment: CDR1 GTSNPN and CDR2 SVGIG (reference sequence). The CDR3 runs 13 residues. The CDR3 nucleotides read TGTGCCGGGGGGAAGGACAGGAATTATGGCTACACCTTC. This gives the protein CAGGKDRNYGYTF.

This clone was seen a handful of times. The V and J genes are TRBV29-1 and TRBJ2-7; the match to TRBD1 covers 7 bases. CDR1 and CDR2 (germline): SQVTM, ANQGSEA. V lost 4 bases to trimming and J lost 7 bases; unmatched junction nucleotides: 7. This CDR3 contains 12 residues. Here the CDR3 reads CSVVGQAGEQYF. The CDR3 nucleotides read TGCAGCGTTGTCGGACAGGCGGGTGAGCAGTACTTC.

The CDR3 DNA reads as TGTGCCAGCAGTTATATGGGGGGGAGCTCCTACAATGAGCAGTTCTTC. Translation gives CASSYMGGSSYNEQFF. This chain joins TRBV28 and TRBJ2-1, with TRBD2 identical over 7 bases. This CDR3 is 16 amino acids long. The V and J ends lost 4 bases and 0 bases, in that order; junction bases with no gene match: 6. Looked up from germline, CDR1 is MDHEN and CDR2 is SYDVKM.

This chain links TRBV24-1 with TRBJ1-3; tentative D call: TRBD1 (6 bases). V was trimmed by 3 bases and J by 2 bases, leaving 19 bases between them. The CDR3 covers 18 residues. CDR1 KGHDR and CDR2 SFDVKD come from the germline V gene. CDR3 nucleotides: TGTGCCACCAGTGATAGTTTCGGTCCAGGGGCGCCTGGAAACACCATATATTTT. It specifies CATSDSFGPGAPGNTIYF.

The J gene is TRBJ2-4, the V gene TRBV5-1; 7 positions match TRBD1. Germline-derived CDR1 and CDR2 are SGHRS and YFSETQ. This CDR3 is built from 15 residues. V lost 4 bases, J lost 1 base, and 5 bases stayed unmatched. CDR3 protein: CASSALGGAKNIQYF. CDR3 DNA: TGCGCCAGCAGCGCCCTAGGGGGCGCCAAAAACATTCAGTACTTC.